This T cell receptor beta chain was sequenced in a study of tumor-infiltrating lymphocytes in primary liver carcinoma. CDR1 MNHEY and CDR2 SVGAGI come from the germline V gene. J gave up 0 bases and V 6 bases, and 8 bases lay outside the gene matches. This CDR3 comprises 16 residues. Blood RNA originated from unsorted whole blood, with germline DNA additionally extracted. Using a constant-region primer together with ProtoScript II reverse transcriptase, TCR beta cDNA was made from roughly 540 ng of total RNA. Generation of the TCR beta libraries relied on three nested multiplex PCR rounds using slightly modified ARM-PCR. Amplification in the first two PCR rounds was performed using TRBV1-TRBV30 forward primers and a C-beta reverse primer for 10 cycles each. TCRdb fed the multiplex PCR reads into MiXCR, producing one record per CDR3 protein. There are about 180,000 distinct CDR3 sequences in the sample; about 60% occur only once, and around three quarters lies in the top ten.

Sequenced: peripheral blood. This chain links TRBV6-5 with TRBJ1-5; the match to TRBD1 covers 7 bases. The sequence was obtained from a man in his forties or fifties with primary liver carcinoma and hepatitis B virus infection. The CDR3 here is CASRSDREVSNQPQHF. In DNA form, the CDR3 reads TGTGCCAGCAGAAGTGACAGGGAGGTTAGCAATCAGCCCCAGCATTTT.